These 8 T cell receptor beta chains were all obtained from the same sample, sequenced in a study of blood T cell repertoires in COVID-19. Only in-frame clones appear in the TCRdb table, and some are missing; sequencing was by immunoSEQ multiplex PCR. This sample carries about 360,000 clones, 65% to 85% of them seen once, and the ten largest clones take around 3%. The material sequenced was peripheral blood. The source is a man younger than 40 with active or convalescent COVID-19.

V is TRBV5-4 and J is TRBJ2-5; the match to TRBD1 covers 8 bases. V was pared by 0 bases and J by 4 bases, with 5 bases of the junction left unmatched. CDR1 is SGHNT, CDR2 YYREEE, per germline (reference sequence). This CDR3 spans 15 amino acids. CDR3: CASSLGPGQGETQYF. The CDR3 region has the DNA TGTGCCAGCAGCTTGGGCCCCGGACAGGGAGAGACCCAGTACTTC.

The rearrangement links TRBV27 to TRBJ1-6; weak D call: TRBD1 (5 bases). Trimming pared 3 bases from V and 6 bases from J, leaving 12 bases between. Germline CDR1 is MNHEY and CDR2 is SMNVEV (reference sequence). This CDR3 is built from 15 residues. This chain's CDR3 is CASSFLGTPNSPLHF. CDR3 DNA: TGTGCCAGCAGTTTCCTCGGGACTCCTAATTCACCCCTCCACTTT.

The chain uses TRBV6-1 and TRBJ1-2; D gene ambiguous. The V end lost 1 base, the J end lost 4 bases, and 16 bases lay between the germline ends. The CDR3 has 16 amino acids. The germline V gene encodes CDR1 MNHNS and CDR2 SASEGT. The CDR3 nucleotides are TGTGCCAGCAGTGAAGTCGTGGCAGGCCCCATCTATGGCTACACCTTC. It codes for CASSEVVAGPIYGYTF.

Concerning this clone: This specimen includes other DNA sequences encoding the same CDR3. The V and J genes are TRBV25-1 and TRBJ1-2; D may be TRBD1 (5 bases). Germline values: CDR1 MGHDK, CDR2 SYGVNS. This CDR3 region has 13 residues. The V end lost 0 bases, the J end lost 5 bases, and 7 bases lay between the germline ends. In nucleotides, the CDR3 is TGTGCCAGCAGTGAATACGGGGGGTATGGCTACACCTTC. It codes for CASSEYGGYGYTF.

The chain uses TRBV3-1 (or the pseudogene TRBV3-2) and TRBJ2-7; TRBD2 might be the D (5 bases). V lost 7 bases and J 7 bases, leaving 14 bases between the germline ends. Germline CDR1 and CDR2: LGHDT and YNNKEL (reference sequence). This CDR3 contains 12 residues. CDR3 residues: CASKEPGYEQYF. The CDR3 DNA is TGTGCCAGCAAGGAGCCGGGGTATGAGCAGTACTTC.

In this sample, this clone turned up once. The J gene is TRBJ2-3, the V gene TRBV4-1, with D perhaps matching TRBD2 (5 bases). Trimming removed 0 bases at V and 5 bases at J, with 15 bases between. The CDR3 covers 16 residues. From germline, CDR1 is MGHRA and CDR2 YSYEKL. CDR3 DNA sequence: TGCGCCAGCAGCCAAGATAGGCTAGCTGGCGGAGATACGCAGTATTTT. Translating gives CASSQDRLAGGDTQYF.

This clone was picked up one time. CDR3 residues: CASSWERRELYNSPLHF. The DNA for the CDR3 is TGTGCCAGCAGCTGGGAACGTAGGGAGTTGTATAATTCACCCCTCCACTTT. The chain couples TRBV7-2 to TRBJ1-6; the D is unclear. V was clipped by 4 bases and J by 4 bases, with 17 bases between them. In germline, CDR1 is SGHTA, CDR2 FQGNSA. The CDR3 totals 17 residues.

The genes are TRBV14 and TRBJ2-1; D remains ambiguous. V lost 3 bases to trimming and J lost 7 bases, with 16 bases between them. The CDR3 covers 15 residues. The germline V gene encodes CDR1 SGHDN and CDR2 FVKESK. The DNA of the CDR3 is TGTGCCAGCAGCCATCCCTCTACCCTTCGTAATGAGCAGTTCTTC. Protein sequence: CASSHPSTLRNEQFF. Looking up the rest from reference TRBV14 and TRBJ2-1 gives the full variable domain: EAGVTQFPSHSVIEKGQTVTLRCDPISGHDNLYWYRRVMGKEIKFLLHFVKESKQDESGMPNNRFLAERTGGTYSTLKVQPAELEDSGVYFCASSHPSTLRNEQFFGPGTRLTVL.